Listed here are 18 T cell receptor beta chains from one sample, sequenced in a study of blood T cell repertoires in COVID-19 (TCRdb year 2020). Library preparation was by the immunoSEQ multiplex PCR assay. In TCRdb, the immuneACCESS table is reduced to in-frame sequences with V and J assigned. These tables do not hold every clone; where another copy was compared, an unresolved V gene accounts for under half, and the others remain unexplained. Recorded for this sample are 87,000 or so clones; around nine tenths of them occurred a single time. Around 5% of the sample comes from the top ten. Sequencing was carried out using peripheral blood. Receptor source: a middle-aged man with acute or convalescent COVID-19.

This clone was recorded only once. The chain carries TRBV7-9 and TRBJ1-2; 8 bases line up with TRBD1. The CDR3 spans 15 residues. The V and J ends lost 1 base and 7 bases, in that order; junction bases with no gene match: 8. CDR1 is SEHNR, CDR2 FQNEAQ, per germline (reference sequence). CDR3: CASSLVGQGAGGYTF. DNA for the CDR3: TGTGCCAGCAGCTTAGTTGGTCAGGGGGCAGGTGGCTACACCTTC.

This chain connects TRBV3-1 (or the pseudogene TRBV3-2) to TRBJ2-3; 9 nucleotides agree with TRBD2. The germline V gene encodes CDR1 LGHDT and CDR2 YNNKEL (reference sequence). The CDR3 totals 15 residues. Trimming took 4 bases from V and 6 from J; bases not matched to a gene: 8. The DNA for the CDR3 is TGTGCCAGCAGCCCTGGACTAGCGCTTCGGGATACGCAGTATTTT. Translated: CASSPGLALRDTQYF.

The chain joins TRBV5-6 to TRBJ2-3; 8 positions match TRBD1. V dropped 4 bases and J dropped 6; count of bases not matched to a gene: 10. Germline V gives CDR1 SGHDT, CDR2 YYEEEE. This CDR3 region has 15 residues. Here the CDR3 DNA reads TGTGCCAGCAGCGGGGGACAGGCTATTGAGGATACGCAGTATTTT. Protein product: CASSGGQAIEDTQYF.

The chain recombines TRBV19 with TRBJ2-7; no firm D call. Between the trimmed V and J ends, which lost 5 bases and 2 bases, there was a span of 10 bases. The CDR3 runs to 13 residues. Germline V CDR1 and CDR2: LNHDA, SQIVND (reference sequence). The CDR3 region has the DNA TGTGCCAGTAGTCCGGGTGTGACCTACGAGCAGTACTTC. Its translation is CASSPGVTYEQYF.

This clone was counted once. CDR3 loop: CAYTDLGLAGEAGLYF. The CDR3 bases are TGTGCCTACACGGACCTCGGACTAGCGGGAGAAGCGGGCCTTTACTTC. The chain joins TRBV30 to TRBJ2-7, with 13 bases matching TRBD2. CDR3 length equals 16 residues. V was clipped by 7 bases and J by 13 bases; unmatched bases: 22. Per the germline V gene, CDR1 is GTSNPN and CDR2 is SVGIG (reference sequence).

V is TRBV20-1 and J is TRBJ1-1, with TRBD1 matching 9 bases. Germline CDR1 DFQATT, CDR2 SNEGSKA (reference sequence). V shed 3 bases, J shed 1 base, and the junction held 3 bases outside the gene matches. The CDR3 runs to 14 residues. CDR3 loop: CSASDRGRNTEAFF. The CDR3 DNA sequence: TGCAGTGCTAGTGACAGGGGGAGGAACACTGAAGCTTTCTTT.

The gene calls are TRBV6-5 and TRBJ2-3; no clear D gene. Trimming cost V 8 bases and J 0 bases, with 9 bases left between them. Germline CDR1 and CDR2: MNHEY and SVGAGI. This CDR3 has 13 residues. CDR3 coding DNA: TGTGCCAGCGGTATAGCTAGCACAGATACGCAGTATTTT. Its translation is CASGIASTDTQYF.

This sequence joins TRBV10-3 and TRBJ2-5; 7 nucleotides match TRBD1. Germline loops: CDR1 ENHRY, CDR2 SYGVKD. V shed 2 bases and J 5 bases; nucleotides not matched to a gene: 14. The CDR3 is made up of 17 amino acids. CDR3 in DNA: TGTGCCATCAGTGAGCCGCAGGGACAGATAGGAAGGGAGACCCAGTACTTC. It codes for CAISEPQGQIGRETQYF.

The chain joins TRBV5-6 to TRBJ1-1; TRBD1 aligns across 7 bases. The junction had 14 bases not matched to a gene; V was cut back by 4 bases and J by 5 bases. Germline V gene data show CDR1 as SGHDT and CDR2 as YYEEEE. The CDR3 totals 16 residues. The CDR3 loop is CASSPIPRQGGTEAFF. As DNA, the CDR3 is TGTGCCAGCAGCCCTATACCTCGACAGGGTGGGACTGAAGCTTTCTTT.

This chain uses TRBV9 with TRBJ1-2; D perhaps matches TRBD1 (6 bases). This CDR3 is 11 amino acids long. V gave up 5 bases and J gave up 4 bases, with 6 bases separating them. Germline CDR1 SGDLS, CDR2 YYNGEE. DNA for the CDR3: TGTGCCAGCAGAGGGGGCTATGGCTACACCTTC. Its protein is CASRGGYGYTF.

J is TRBJ2-7 and V is TRBV29-1, with D unresolved. Germline CDR1 is SQVTM and CDR2 is ANQGSEA. The CDR3 totals 13 residues. The V end was cut by 0 bases, the J end by 3 bases, with 9 bases between. The CDR3 DNA reads as TGCAGCGTTGAAGAGAATACTCGCTACGAGCAGTACTTC. It encodes CSVEENTRYEQYF.

The chain employs TRBV19 and TRBJ1-1; D gene ambiguous. Germline values: CDR1 LNHDA, CDR2 SQIVND (reference sequence). Trimming stripped 0 bases from V and 0 bases from J, with 8 bases between. CDR3 length: 15 amino acids. In nucleotides, the CDR3 is TGTGCCAGTAGTATAGATCCGGGATTGAACACTGAAGCTTTCTTT. It translates to CASSIDPGLNTEAFF.

V and J are TRBV27 and TRBJ2-1; D may be TRBD1 (6 bases). V was pared by 7 bases and J by 1 base, with 14 bases between. Germline CDR1 MNHEY, CDR2 SMNVEV (reference sequence). This CDR3 spans 15 amino acids. The CDR3 protein is CASKGGPPSYNEQFF. CDR3 bases: TGTGCCAGCAAAGGGGGACCTCCTTCCTACAATGAGCAGTTCTTC.

V gene TRBV28 combines with J gene TRBJ1-2, with 9 nucleotides matching TRBD1. CDR1 and CDR2 from the germline V gene are MDHEN and SYDVKM. Trimming took 1 base from V and 2 from J; bases not matched to a gene: 2. This CDR3 is built from 15 residues. The CDR3, as DNA: TGTGCCAGCAGTTTATCAGGGACAGGGAACTATGGCTACACCTTC. Translation gives CASSLSGTGNYGYTF.

V and J are TRBV7-9 and TRBJ2-5, with D tentatively TRBD1 (6 bases). Germline V lookup: CDR1 SEHNR, CDR2 FQNEAQ (reference sequence). The CDR3 consists of 14 residues. V lost 5 bases and J lost 2, with 12 bases in between. The CDR3 here is CASSPRQVQETQYF. Here the CDR3 DNA reads TGTGCCAGCAGCCCCAGACAGGTTCAAGAGACCCAGTACTTC.

CDR3 region: CASRRGTATEAFF. CDR3 DNA sequence: TGTGCCAGCAGACGGGGGACAGCCACTGAAGCTTTCTTT. This chain joins TRBV6-5 and TRBJ1-1, with 7 bases matching TRBD1. This CDR3 spans 13 amino acids. The V gene end was trimmed by 6 bases and the J gene end by 4 bases; junction bases not matched to a gene: 5. Germline V gives CDR1 MNHEY, CDR2 SVGAGI.

This chain links TRBV27 with TRBJ2-1, with D possibly TRBD1 on 6 matching bases. V was pared by 9 bases and J by 1 base, with 22 bases between. Germline assignment: CDR1 MNHEY and CDR2 SMNVEV (reference sequence). This CDR3 is 17 amino acids long. CDR3 sequence: CARPPRAITGSYNEQFF. The CDR3 DNA reads TGTGCCAGGCCCCCAAGGGCGATAACAGGGTCCTACAATGAGCAGTTCTTC.

The CDR3: CASSITGGSTEAFF. The CDR3 coding sequence is TGTGCCAGTAGTATAACAGGGGGGAGCACTGAAGCTTTCTTT. J is TRBJ1-1 and V is TRBV19; the match to TRBD1 covers 8 bases. CDR1 LNHDA and CDR2 SQIVND come from the germline V gene (reference sequence). V was pared by 2 bases and J by 4 bases, with 3 bases of the junction left unmatched. The CDR3 has 14 residues.